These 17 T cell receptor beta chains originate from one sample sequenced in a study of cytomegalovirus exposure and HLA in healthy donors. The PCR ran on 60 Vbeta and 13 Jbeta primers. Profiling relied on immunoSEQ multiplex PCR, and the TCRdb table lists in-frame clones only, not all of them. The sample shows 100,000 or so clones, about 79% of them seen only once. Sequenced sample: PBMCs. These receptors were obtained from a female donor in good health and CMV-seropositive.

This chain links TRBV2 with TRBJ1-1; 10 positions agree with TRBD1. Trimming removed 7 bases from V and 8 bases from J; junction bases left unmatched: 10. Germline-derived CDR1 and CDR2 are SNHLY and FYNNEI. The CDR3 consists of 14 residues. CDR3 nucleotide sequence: TGTGCCAGCATCCCTACCGGGACAGGGGTCGAAGCTTTCTTT. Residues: CASIPTGTGVEAFF.

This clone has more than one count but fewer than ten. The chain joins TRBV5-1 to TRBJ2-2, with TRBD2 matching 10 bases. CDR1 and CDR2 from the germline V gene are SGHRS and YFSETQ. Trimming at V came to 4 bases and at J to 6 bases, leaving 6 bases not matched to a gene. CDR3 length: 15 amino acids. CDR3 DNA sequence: TGCGCCAGCAGCGGAGCGGGGGGGCCGGCCGGGGAGCTGTTTTTT. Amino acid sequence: CASSGAGGPAGELFF.

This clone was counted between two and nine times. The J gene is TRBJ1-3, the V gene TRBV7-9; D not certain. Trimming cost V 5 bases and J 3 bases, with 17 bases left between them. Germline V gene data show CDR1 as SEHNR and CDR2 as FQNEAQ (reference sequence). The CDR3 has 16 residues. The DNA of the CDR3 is TGTGCCAGCAGCCCGACCAGTGCCGGGAGTGGAAACACCATATATTTT. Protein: CASSPTSAGSGNTIYF.

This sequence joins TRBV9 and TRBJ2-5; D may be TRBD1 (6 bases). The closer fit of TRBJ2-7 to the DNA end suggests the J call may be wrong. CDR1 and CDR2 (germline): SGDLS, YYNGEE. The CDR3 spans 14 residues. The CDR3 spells CASSVRDNSYEQYF. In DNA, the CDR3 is TGTGCCAGCAGCGTAAGGGACAACTCCTACGAGCAGTACTTC.

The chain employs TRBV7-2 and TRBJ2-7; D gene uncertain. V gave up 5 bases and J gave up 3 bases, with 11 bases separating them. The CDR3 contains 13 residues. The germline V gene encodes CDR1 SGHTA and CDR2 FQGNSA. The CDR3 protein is CASSPGLLYEQYF. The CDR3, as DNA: TGTGCCAGCAGCCCTGGGCTACTCTACGAGCAGTACTTC.

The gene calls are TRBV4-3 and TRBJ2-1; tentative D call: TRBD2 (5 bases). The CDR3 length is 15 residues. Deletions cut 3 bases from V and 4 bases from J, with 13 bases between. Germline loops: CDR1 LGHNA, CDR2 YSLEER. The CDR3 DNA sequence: TGCGCCAGCAGCCAGGAATGGACTTCGTACAATGAGCAGTTCTTC. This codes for CASSQEWTSYNEQFF.

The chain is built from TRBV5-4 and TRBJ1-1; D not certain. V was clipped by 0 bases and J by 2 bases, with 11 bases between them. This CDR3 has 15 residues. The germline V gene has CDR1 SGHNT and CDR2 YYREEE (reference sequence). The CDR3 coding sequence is TGTGCCAGCAGCTTGGAAATAGCTGATAACACTGAAGCTTTCTTT. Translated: CASSLEIADNTEAFF. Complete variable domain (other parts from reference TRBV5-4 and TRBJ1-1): ETGVTQSPTHLIKTRGQQVTLRCSSQSGHNTVSWYQQALGQGPQFIFQYYREEENGRGNFPPRFSGLQFPNYSSELNVNALELDDSALYLCASSLEIADNTEAFFGQGTRLTVV.

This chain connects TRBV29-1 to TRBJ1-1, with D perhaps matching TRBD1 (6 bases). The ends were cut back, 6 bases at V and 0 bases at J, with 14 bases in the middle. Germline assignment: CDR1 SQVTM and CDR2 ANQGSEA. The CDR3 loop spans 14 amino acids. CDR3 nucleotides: TGCAGCGTCTACCTCGACAGGATGAACACTGAAGCTTTCTTT. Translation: CSVYLDRMNTEAFF.

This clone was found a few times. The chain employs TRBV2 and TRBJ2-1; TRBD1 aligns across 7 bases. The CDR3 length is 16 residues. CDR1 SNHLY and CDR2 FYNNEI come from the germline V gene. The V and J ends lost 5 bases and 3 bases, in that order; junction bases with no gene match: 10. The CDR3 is CASSTRPRQGYNEQFF. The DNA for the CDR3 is TGTGCCAGCAGTACTCGCCCTAGACAGGGCTACAATGAGCAGTTCTTC.

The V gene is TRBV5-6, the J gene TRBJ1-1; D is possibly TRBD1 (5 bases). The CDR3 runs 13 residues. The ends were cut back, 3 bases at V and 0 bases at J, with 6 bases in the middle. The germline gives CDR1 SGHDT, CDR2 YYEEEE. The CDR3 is CASSSDMNTEAFF. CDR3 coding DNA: TGTGCCAGCAGCTCGGACATGAACACTGAAGCTTTCTTT.

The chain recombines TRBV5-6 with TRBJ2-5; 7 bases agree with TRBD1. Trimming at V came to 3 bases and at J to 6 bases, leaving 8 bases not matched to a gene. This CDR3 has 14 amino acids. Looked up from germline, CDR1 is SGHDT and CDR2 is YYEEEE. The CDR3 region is CASSWVGGRKTQYF. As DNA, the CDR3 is TGTGCCAGCAGCTGGGTAGGGGGCAGGAAGACCCAGTACTTC.

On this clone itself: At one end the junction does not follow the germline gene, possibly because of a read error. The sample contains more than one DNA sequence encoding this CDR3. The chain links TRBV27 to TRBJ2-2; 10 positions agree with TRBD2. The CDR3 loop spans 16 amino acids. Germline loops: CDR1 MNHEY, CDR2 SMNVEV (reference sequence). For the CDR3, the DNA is TGTGCCAGCAGTTCGAGCGGGAGGGGGGACACCGGGGAGTTGTTTTTT. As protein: CASSSSGRGDTGELFF.

The CDR3 region is CASSRDRANYGYTF. CDR3 nucleotides: TGTGCCAGCTCACGAGACAGGGCAAACTATGGCTACACCTTC. The chain carries TRBV18 and TRBJ1-2; 7 bases are shared with TRBD1. The CDR3 sequence is 14 residues long. J lost 2 bases, V lost 4 bases, and 4 bases had no gene match. The germline V gene has CDR1 KGHSH and CDR2 LQKENI.

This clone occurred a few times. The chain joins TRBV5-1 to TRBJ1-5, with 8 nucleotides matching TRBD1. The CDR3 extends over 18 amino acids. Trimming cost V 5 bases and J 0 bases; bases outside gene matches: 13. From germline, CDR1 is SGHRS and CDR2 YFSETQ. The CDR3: CASRPGTGGDYSNQPQHF. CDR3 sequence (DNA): TGCGCCAGCAGGCCCGGGACAGGTGGGGATTATAGCAATCAGCCCCAGCATTTT.

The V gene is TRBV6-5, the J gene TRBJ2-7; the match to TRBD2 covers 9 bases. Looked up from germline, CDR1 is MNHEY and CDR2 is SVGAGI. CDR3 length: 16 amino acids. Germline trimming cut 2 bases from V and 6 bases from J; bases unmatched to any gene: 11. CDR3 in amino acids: CASSYGASGMRGEQYF. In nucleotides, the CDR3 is TGTGCCAGCAGTTACGGTGCTAGCGGGATGAGAGGCGAGCAGTACTTC.

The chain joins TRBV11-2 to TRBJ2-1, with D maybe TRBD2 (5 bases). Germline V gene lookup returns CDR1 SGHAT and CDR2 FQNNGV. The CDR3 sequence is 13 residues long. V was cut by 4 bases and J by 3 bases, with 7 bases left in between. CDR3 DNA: TGTGCCAGCAGCTCCCGGGACTACAATGAGCAGTTCTTC. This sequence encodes CASSSRDYNEQFF.

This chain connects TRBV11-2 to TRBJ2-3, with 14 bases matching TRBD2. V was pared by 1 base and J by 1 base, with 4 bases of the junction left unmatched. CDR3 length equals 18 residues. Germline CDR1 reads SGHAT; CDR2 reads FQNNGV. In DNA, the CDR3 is TGTGCCAGCAGCTTAGCCCGGACTAGCGGGGGGCGCACAGATACGCAGTATTTT. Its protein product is CASSLARTSGGRTDTQYF.